These 12 T cell receptor beta chains share one sample of origin, sequenced in a study of cytomegalovirus exposure and HLA in healthy donors. Primers included in the PCR were 60 Vbeta and 13 Jbeta primers. Repertoires were generated with immunoSEQ multiplex PCR, while TCRdb's copy carries only in-frame clones and drops some. The sample carries about 85,000 clones, 80% recorded once. The sequenced material came from PBMCs. These receptor sequences come from a woman between 45 and 60 years old in good health and CMV-seropositive.

The chain is built from TRBV15 and TRBJ2-5, with 10 bases fitting TRBD1. Germline loops: CDR1 LNHNV, CDR2 YYDKDF (reference sequence). This CDR3 is 15 amino acids long. The V gene end was trimmed by 1 base and the J gene end by 4 bases; junction bases not matched to a gene: 3. CDR3 in DNA: TGTGCCACCAGCAGAGGACAGGGGGCTGCAGAGACCCAGTACTTC. It codes for CATSRGQGAAETQYF.

V and J are TRBV5-6 and TRBJ2-3; 11 bases fit TRBD2. Germline loops: CDR1 SGHDT, CDR2 YYEEEE. Trimming took 4 bases from V and 0 from J; bases not matched to a gene: 4. The CDR3 is 16 residues long. The chain's CDR3 is CASSLRTSGSTDTQYF. The CDR3 DNA reads as TGTGCCAGCAGCCTGCGGACTAGCGGGAGCACAGATACGCAGTATTTT.

The genes are TRBV6-1 and TRBJ2-1, with 8 nucleotides matching TRBD1. The length of the CDR3 is 14 residues. CDR1 is MNHNS and CDR2 is SASEGT in the germline V gene. Trimming cost V 7 bases and J 3 bases; bases outside gene matches: 5. The CDR3, as DNA: TGTGCCAGCAAGAGACAGGGGATCTACAATGAGCAGTTCTTC. Translating gives CASKRQGIYNEQFF.

This chain connects TRBV14 to TRBJ2-3, with D tentatively TRBD1 (5 bases). CDR1 and CDR2 (germline): SGHDN, FVKESK. This CDR3 spans 19 amino acids. Deletions cut 0 bases from V and 2 bases from J, with 21 bases between. The CDR3 protein is CASSQDTKGPGVYTDTQYF. The CDR3 nucleotides read TGTGCCAGCAGCCAAGACACGAAGGGGCCGGGCGTATACACAGATACGCAGTATTTT.

This sequence joins TRBV7-2 and TRBJ1-1, with 8 bases aligning to TRBD1. The CDR3 length is 14 residues. Germline V CDR1 and CDR2: SGHTA, FQGNSA. The V and J ends lost 6 bases and 10 bases, in that order; junction bases with no gene match: 13. CDR3 sequence reads: CASSPQGGGSIAFF. The DNA for the CDR3 is TGTGCCAGCAGTCCACAGGGGGGAGGCTCAATAGCTTTCTTT.

This clone was observed a single time. This chain connects TRBV18 to TRBJ2-7; D perhaps matches TRBD2 (6 bases). The germline V gene has CDR1 KGHSH and CDR2 LQKENI. The CDR3 contains 13 residues. V was pared by 3 bases and J by 5 bases, with 11 bases between. DNA of the CDR3: TGTGCCAGCTCACCGCCGAGCGGGCACGAGCAGTACTTC. This sequence encodes CASSPPSGHEQYF.

This chain connects TRBV7-3 to TRBJ2-3, with TRBD1 identical over 7 bases. With V trimmed by 4 bases and J by 3 bases, 10 bases remained unmatched. Germline V lookup: CDR1 SGHTA, CDR2 FQGTGA. This CDR3 comprises 16 residues. CDR3 protein: CASSSDRAILTDTQYF. CDR3 nucleotide sequence: TGTGCCAGCAGCTCCGACAGGGCGATCCTTACAGATACGCAGTATTTT.

The table lists this clone with a few counts. The rearrangement uses TRBV9 and TRBJ2-5, with 7 bases lining up with TRBD2. The germline V gene encodes CDR1 SGDLS and CDR2 YYNGEE. The CDR3 runs to 15 residues. V lost 4 bases and J lost 2; bases outside the gene matches: 8. Here the CDR3 DNA reads TGTGCCAGCAGCCCTCGGGGGGACCAACAAGAGACCCAGTACTTC. Translating gives CASSPRGDQQETQYF.

This clone was observed a few times. This chain uses TRBV30 with TRBJ1-1, with TRBD1 matching over 7 bases. Germline V gene lookup returns CDR1 GTSNPN and CDR2 SVGIG (reference sequence). CDR3 length: 12 amino acids. The ends lost 6 bases at V and 4 bases at J; junction bases unmatched: 5. CDR3 sequence (DNA): TGTGCCTGCAAAGACAGGGCCACTGAAGCTTTCTTT. Encoded protein: CACKDRATEAFF.

This clone came up a few times. The chain carries TRBV5-8 and TRBJ2-3, with D uncertain. The germline CDR1 and CDR2 sequences are SGHTS and YDEGEE. This CDR3 is built from 17 residues. V was pared by 3 bases and J by 0 bases, with 17 bases between. The chain's CDR3 is CASSYFGLAPSTDTQYF. CDR3 nucleotide sequence: TGTGCCAGCAGCTATTTCGGATTAGCACCTAGCACAGATACGCAGTATTTT.

J is TRBJ1-5 and V is TRBV5-7, with D unresolved. TRBV5-7 is recorded as an ORF, its role being uncertain. There are 15 residues in the CDR3. Trimming shortened V by 2 bases and J by 2 bases, and 11 bases separated the two germline ends. In DNA, the CDR3 is TGTGCCAGCAGCTTCGGCATCAGCGGCAATCAGCCCCAGCATTTT. Translated: CASSFGISGNQPQHF.

This clone was observed a few times. V gene TRBV25-1 combines with J gene TRBJ2-2; a possible D gene is TRBD2 (5 bases). Germline CDR1 reads MGHDK; CDR2 reads SYGVNS. The germline V and J ends were trimmed by 3 bases and 3 bases, with 11 bases remaining between them. The length of the CDR3 is 15 residues. CDR3 in DNA: TGTGCCAGCAGTGATCCCGACGGGGACACCGGGGAGCTGTTTTTT. Protein: CASSDPDGDTGELFF.